Listed here are 7 T cell receptor beta chains from one sample, sequenced in a study of cytomegalovirus exposure and HLA in healthy donors. PCR used 60 Vbeta primers and 13 Jbeta primers. Profiling relied on immunoSEQ multiplex PCR, and the TCRdb table lists in-frame clones only, not all of them. Of around 200,000 clones listed, roughly 79% are singletons. The sequenced sample was PBMCs. These receptors were collected from a woman between 35 and 50 years old in good health and CMV-seronegative.

The chain joins TRBV7-6 to TRBJ2-5, with 14 bases lining up with TRBD2. V was pared by 5 bases and J by 7 bases, with 9 bases of the junction left unmatched. This CDR3 is built from 16 residues. From germline, CDR1 is SGHVS and CDR2 FNYEAQ. As DNA, the CDR3 is TGTGCCAGCAGCACGGGACTAGCGGGGGAGTTAGGGACCCAGTACTTC. Translation: CASSTGLAGELGTQYF.

There are a few counts of this clone. The chain is built from TRBV7-2 and TRBJ2-1, with 9 nucleotides matching TRBD2. Unmatched junction bases numbered 4, after V lost 5 bases and J lost 2 bases. Germline V gene lookup returns CDR1 SGHTA and CDR2 FQGNSA. The CDR3 spans 15 residues. CDR3 sequence reads: CASSTGGGAYNEQFF. Here the CDR3 DNA reads TGTGCCAGCAGCACCGGCGGGGGGGCCTACAATGAGCAGTTCTTC. Based on the CDR3 plus reference TRBV7-2 and TRBJ2-1, the full variable domain is GAGVSQSPSNKVTEKGKDVELRCDPISGHTALYWYRQSLGQGLEFLIYFQGNSAPDKSGLPSDRFSAERTGGSVSTLTIQRTQQEDSAVYLCASSTGGGAYNEQFFGPGTRLTVL.

This clone was counted between two and nine times. The gene calls are TRBV6-5 and TRBJ2-4, with D possibly matching TRBD2 (6 bases). CDR3 length equals 16 residues. CDR1 is MNHEY and CDR2 is SVGAGI in the germline V gene. V dropped 0 bases and J dropped 3 bases, with 12 bases sitting between them. The DNA of the CDR3 is TGTGCCAGCAGTTACTCAGTGCGGGGCGGCAAAAACATTCAGTACTTC. It codes for CASSYSVRGGKNIQYF.

This clone was detected only once. The genes are TRBV9 and TRBJ1-1; D is unclear. The CDR3 spans 16 residues. Germline V gives CDR1 SGDLS, CDR2 YYNGEE. The V and J ends lost 1 base and 1 base respectively, with 14 bases between them. The CDR3 is CASSVSPVPTNTEAFF. CDR3 sequence (DNA): TGTGCCAGCAGCGTATCCCCCGTCCCTACGAACACTGAAGCTTTCTTT.

The J gene is TRBJ1-3, the V gene TRBV5-5; D is ambiguous. This CDR3 is built from 14 residues. V gave up 4 bases and J gave up 0 bases, with 8 bases separating them. The V gene's germline CDR1 is SGHKS and CDR2 YYEKEE (reference sequence). DNA for the CDR3: TGTGCCAGCAGCCCGATTAGCTCTGGAAACACCATATATTTT. Translating gives CASSPISSGNTIYF.

This chain uses TRBV4-3 with TRBJ2-2; 11 bases fit TRBD2. V gave up 3 bases and J gave up 1 base; unmatched junction bases: 4. Germline assignment: CDR1 LGHNA and CDR2 YSLEER. The CDR3 is 17 residues long. CDR3 region: CASSQPGTSGNTGELFF. CDR3 in DNA: TGCGCCAGCAGCCAGCCAGGGACTAGCGGGAACACCGGGGAGCTGTTTTTT.

The rearrangement joins TRBV9 to TRBJ1-2, with 7 bases aligning to TRBD1. The trim removed 2 bases at V and 4 bases at J, leaving 8 bases unmatched. CDR3 length: 15 amino acids. The germline V gene encodes CDR1 SGDLS and CDR2 YYNGEE. The CDR3 DNA reads TGTGCCAGCAGCGTTTCGGGACAGAGCCGCTATGGCTACACCTTC. This sequence encodes CASSVSGQSRYGYTF.